This entry lists 24 T cell receptor beta chains sequenced from one sample in a study of T cell repertoires in cytomegalovirus infection. TCRdb re-analysed the reads in MiXCR, keeping a single row per CDR3 protein. The table records some 230,000 distinct CDR3 sequences, 22% of them present only once. Sequencing was carried out using CD8+ T cells from PBMCs. The receptors originated from a human donor in good health (CMV status not recorded). Some clones in this sample may be carry-over from other donors' samples.

The rearrangement uses TRBV29-1 and TRBJ2-2; TRBD2 might be the D (6 bases). Germline values: CDR1 SQVTM, CDR2 ANQGSEA. This CDR3 contains 15 residues. The V gene lost 3 bases and the J gene lost 7 bases, with 18 bases spanning the gap. CDR3: CSVDGEAGTGGELFF. CDR3 nucleotide sequence: TGCAGCGTTGACGGTGAGGCGGGAACGGGCGGGGAGCTGTTTTTT.

At least ten counts were recorded for this clonotype. The chain combines TRBV7-9 with TRBJ1-1; weak D call: TRBD1 (5 bases). The germline V and J ends were trimmed by 5 bases and 0 bases, with 10 bases remaining between them. This CDR3 comprises 14 residues. CDR1 and CDR2 from the germline V gene are SEHNR and FQNEAQ (reference sequence). The CDR3 region is CASSADSLNTEAFF. CDR3 in DNA: TGTGCCAGCAGCGCCGACAGTCTGAACACTGAAGCTTTCTTT.

This clonotype was observed a few times. The chain couples TRBV6-5 to TRBJ2-1; 8 bases line up with TRBD1. The CDR3 has 15 residues. Trimming removed 2 bases from V and 6 bases from J; junction bases left unmatched: 6. Germline assignment: CDR1 MNHEY and CDR2 SVGAGI. CDR3 protein: CASSYPTGEPNEQFF. Here the CDR3 DNA reads TGTGCCAGCAGTTACCCGACAGGGGAGCCCAATGAGCAGTTCTTC.

The rearrangement links TRBV7-9 to TRBJ2-5; possible D gene TRBD2, 6 bases. CDR1 is SEHNR, CDR2 FQNEAQ, per germline (reference sequence). The CDR3 is made up of 13 amino acids. V was clipped by 5 bases and J by 5 bases, with 12 bases between them. This CDR3 is CASSLTSMETQYF. CDR3 nucleotides: TGTGCCAGCAGCCTGACTAGTATGGAGACCCAGTACTTC.

This clonotype was seen only a few times. The V gene is TRBV2, the J gene TRBJ1-2; D remains unclear. The V end was cut by 6 bases, the J end by 4 bases, with 3 bases between. This CDR3 is 10 amino acids long. Germline loops: CDR1 SNHLY, CDR2 FYNNEI. The CDR3 coding sequence is TGTGCCAGCAGACGCTATGGCTACACCTTC. It encodes CASRRYGYTF.

This clonotype appeared many times. The V call is TRBV7-9, the J call TRBJ2-1; no firm D call. Trimming left V 1 base short and J 13 bases short, with 5 bases between. The germline CDR1 and CDR2 sequences are SEHNR and FQNEAQ (reference sequence). The CDR3 is made up of 10 amino acids. This chain's CDR3 is CASSLGPQFF. CDR3 sequence (DNA): TGTGCCAGCAGCTTAGGCCCCCAGTTCTTC. Complete variable domain (other parts from reference TRBV7-9 and TRBJ2-1): DTGVSQNPRHKITKRGQNVTFRCDPISEHNRLYWYRQTLGQGPEFLTYFQNEAQLEKSRLLSDRFSAERPKGSFSTLEIQRTEQGDSAMYLCASSLGPQFFGPGTRLTVL.

This clonotype was recorded at least ten times. The chain recombines TRBV6-1 with TRBJ2-7; the D gene could be TRBD1 or TRBD2 (5 bases each). Germline CDR1 MNHNS, CDR2 SASEGT. CDR3 size: 17 residues. V was clipped by 7 bases and J by 5 bases, with 27 bases between them. DNA for the CDR3: TGTGCCAGCACCGCCGGGTGGGCAGGGAGCAGGTTGGACGAGCAGTACTTC. Its protein is CASTAGWAGSRLDEQYF.

CDR3 nucleotides: TGTGCCAGCAGCGGACCGCGGGGGACCCAGTACTTC. This encodes CASSGPRGTQYF. The V gene is TRBV7-9, the J gene TRBJ2-5; perhaps TRBD2 as D (6 bases). The CDR3 covers 12 residues. CDR1 is SEHNR, CDR2 FQNEAQ, per germline (reference sequence). V lost 5 bases to trimming and J lost 7 bases, with 11 bases between them. The variable domain in full, with the rest retrieved from reference TRBV7-9 and TRBJ2-5, is DTGVSQNPRHKITKRGQNVTFRCDPISEHNRLYWYRQTLGQGPEFLTYFQNEAQLEKSRLLSDRFSAERPKGSFSTLEIQRTEQGDSAMYLCASSGPRGTQYFGPGTRLLVL.

This clonotype was recorded at least ten times. This rearrangement joins TRBV28 to TRBJ2-5, with 7 bases fitting TRBD2. Germline values: CDR1 MDHEN, CDR2 SYDVKM. There are 15 residues in the CDR3. The junction had 12 bases not matched to a gene; V was cut back by 6 bases and J by 5 bases. The CDR3: CASSQTGGISETQYF. The CDR3 DNA sequence: TGTGCCAGCAGCCAAACGGGGGGTATTTCGGAGACCCAGTACTTC.

There are many counts of this clonotype. This chain's CDR3 is CASETGTDSYEQYF. The CDR3 bases are TGTGCCAGCGAAACCGGGACGGACTCCTACGAGCAGTACTTC. The V call is TRBV28, the J call TRBJ2-7; the D call may be TRBD1 or TRBD2 (5 bases each). The CDR3 has 14 residues. Trimming removed 8 bases at V and 0 bases at J, with 14 bases between. Germline V gene lookup returns CDR1 MDHEN and CDR2 SYDVKM.

This clonotype was found a few times. V and J are TRBV20-1 and TRBJ2-1; D could derive from TRBD1 or TRBD2 (6 bases each). In germline, CDR1 is DFQATT, CDR2 SNEGSKA (reference sequence). V lost 1 base and J 4 bases, leaving 11 bases between the germline ends. The CDR3 spans 14 residues. The CDR3 DNA reads as TGCAGTGCTAGAGTAGGGGGGAGATACAATGAGCAGTTCTTC. Translating gives CSARVGGRYNEQFF.

This chain joins TRBV24-1 and TRBJ2-6; 9 bases match TRBD1. Germline V CDR1 and CDR2: KGHDR, SFDVKD. The CDR3 is 18 amino acids. V lost 5 bases to trimming and J lost 0 bases; unmatched junction nucleotides: 7. This chain's CDR3 is CATSGTGQGPSGANVLTF. The CDR3, as DNA: TGTGCCACCAGTGGGACGGGACAGGGTCCCTCTGGGGCCAACGTCCTGACTTTC.

This clonotype was recorded many times. The V gene is TRBV12-3 or TRBV12-4, the J gene TRBJ1-1; TRBD1 is a possible D gene (5 bases). V lost 6 bases to trimming and J lost 6 bases, with 8 bases between them. This CDR3 is 11 amino acids long. CDR3 DNA: TGTGCCAGCAGCCAAGGGGCTGAAGCTTTCTTT. It is translated as CASSQGAEAFF.

This clonotype has more than one count but fewer than ten. The CDR3 DNA reads as TGTGCCAGCAGTGGGCGTTTCGCGGGGGGGCCGGAGACAGATACGCAGTATTTT. This encodes CASSGRFAGGPETDTQYF. The rearrangement joins TRBV2 to TRBJ2-3; 9 bases line up with TRBD2. The germline CDR1 and CDR2 sequences are SNHLY and FYNNEI. The CDR3 has 18 amino acids. V dropped 4 bases and J dropped 3; count of bases not matched to a gene: 14.

The V and J genes are TRBV12-3 or TRBV12-4 and TRBJ1-5; tentatively, D is TRBD1 (6 bases). The CDR3 runs to 14 residues. V lost 5 bases and J 7 bases, leaving 15 bases between the germline ends. Here the CDR3 DNA reads TGTGCCAGCAGTCCCGGAATGGGGGCCCAGCCCCAGCATTTT. Amino acid sequence: CASSPGMGAQPQHF.

This sequence joins TRBV13 and TRBJ1-6, with a possible D match to TRBD1 (5 bases). In germline, CDR1 is PRHDT, CDR2 FYEKMQ (reference sequence). The CDR3 runs 14 residues. The V end was cut by 4 bases, the J end by 5 bases, with 9 bases between. The CDR3 is CASSSRDNNSPLHF. The CDR3 region has the DNA TGTGCCAGCAGCTCCAGGGATAATAATTCACCCCTCCACTTT.

As regards this clonotype: A single base separates this from a much larger clone, so it may be a read error. V and J are TRBV7-2 and TRBJ2-7, with 7 positions matching TRBD1. The CDR3 sequence is 16 residues long. CDR1 SGHTA and CDR2 FQGNSA come from the germline V gene. This CDR3 is CASSLTTGTATYEQNF. In DNA, the CDR3 is TGTGCCAGCAGCTTAACTACCGGGACAGCGACCTACGAGCAGAACTTC.

This clonotype was seen more than once but under ten times. This chain links TRBV6-5 with TRBJ1-2; D is undetermined. The CDR3 sequence is 14 residues long. V gave up 0 bases and J gave up 4 bases, with 9 bases separating them. Germline CDR1 and CDR2: MNHEY and SVGAGI. The CDR3: CASSYSWGGYGYTF. The CDR3 nucleotides are TGTGCCAGCAGTTACTCGTGGGGAGGCTATGGCTACACCTTC.

The genes are TRBV18 and TRBJ1-1, with no clear D. From germline, CDR1 is KGHSH and CDR2 LQKENI. This CDR3 spans 13 amino acids. The V and J ends lost 3 bases and 6 bases respectively, with 11 bases between them. In DNA form, the CDR3 reads TGTGCCAGCTCACCTGAAGGTCAATCTGAAGCTTTCTTT. Translating it yields CASSPEGQSEAFF.

The chain has TRBV5-6 and TRBJ1-6; a weak D match, TRBD1 (5 bases). The CDR3 length is 14 residues. Germline CDR1 SGHDT, CDR2 YYEEEE. V dropped 4 bases and J dropped 10 bases, with 15 bases sitting between them. The CDR3 is CASSLVEEGSPLHF. CDR3 DNA: TGTGCCAGCAGCCTGGTAGAGGAGGGGTCACCCCTCCACTTT.

This chain links TRBV7-4 with TRBJ1-1; D is perhaps TRBD1 (5 bases). Germline CDR1 SGHVT, CDR2 SQSDAQ. V shed 3 bases and J shed 9 bases, with 20 bases lying between them. This CDR3 has 15 amino acids. The DNA for the CDR3 is TGTGCCAGCAGCTTGGGGACGCCAGGGATATTCCAAGCTTTCTTT. Protein sequence: CASSLGTPGIFQAFF.

This clonotype was seen more than once but under ten times. The genes are TRBV28 and TRBJ2-3; TRBD2 matches 11 bases. Germline V gene sequence: CDR1 MDHEN, CDR2 SYDVKM. The CDR3 sequence is 18 residues long. J lost 1 base, V lost 6 bases, and 12 bases had no gene match. In DNA form, the CDR3 reads TGTGCCAGCAGCTACAACAAGCTAGCGGGGGGACGCACAGATACGCAGTATTTT. Translated, it gives CASSYNKLAGGRTDTQYF.

This clonotype has more than one count but fewer than ten. The genes are TRBV19 and TRBJ2-7; maybe TRBD1 (6 bases). From germline, CDR1 is LNHDA and CDR2 SQIVND (reference sequence). The V end lost 5 bases, the J end lost 3 bases, and 14 bases lay between the germline ends. The CDR3 covers 14 residues. The CDR3 region has the DNA TGTGCCAGTAGTCTCGGGACATCGATCTACGAGCAGTACTTC. This sequence encodes CASSLGTSIYEQYF.

The rearrangement joins TRBV28 to TRBJ2-4, with D perhaps TRBD1 or TRBD2 (5 bases each). Per germline, CDR1 MDHEN and CDR2 SYDVKM. The germline V and J ends were trimmed by 7 bases and 9 bases, with 16 bases remaining between them. The CDR3 consists of 13 residues. In nucleotides, the CDR3 is TGTGCCAGCACTTCTATAGGGACGGTCATTCAGTACTTC. This encodes CASTSIGTVIQYF.